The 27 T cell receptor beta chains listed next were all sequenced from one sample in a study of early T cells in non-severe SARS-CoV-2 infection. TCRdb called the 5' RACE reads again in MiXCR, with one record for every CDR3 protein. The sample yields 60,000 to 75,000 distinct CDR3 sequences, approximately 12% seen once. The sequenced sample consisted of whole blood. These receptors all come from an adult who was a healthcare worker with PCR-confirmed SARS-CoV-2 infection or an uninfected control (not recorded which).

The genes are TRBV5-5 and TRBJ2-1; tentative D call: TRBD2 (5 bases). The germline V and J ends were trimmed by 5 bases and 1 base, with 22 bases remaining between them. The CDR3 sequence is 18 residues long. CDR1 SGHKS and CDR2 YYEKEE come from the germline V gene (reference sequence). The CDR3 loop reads CASSGGGAPTPSYNEQFF. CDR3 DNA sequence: TGTGCCAGCAGTGGAGGCGGAGCTCCCACCCCATCCTACAATGAGCAGTTCTTC.

The CDR3 sequence: CASSPTGTSSIGTQYF. For the CDR3, the DNA is TGTGCCAGCAGCCCAACCGGGACTAGCAGTATCGGGACCCAGTACTTC. The rearrangement links TRBV5-4 to TRBJ2-5; the match to TRBD2 covers 9 bases. The V segment lost 4 bases and the J segment 7 bases; nucleotides outside the gene matches: 14. The CDR3 is 16 amino acids. CDR1 is SGHNT, CDR2 YYREEE, per germline (reference sequence). The complete variable domain, with remaining parts taken from reference TRBV5-4 and TRBJ2-5, reads ETGVTQSPTHLIKTRGQQVTLRCSSQSGHNTVSWYQQALGQGPQFIFQYYREEENGRGNFPPRFSGLQFPNYSSELNVNALELDDSALYLCASSPTGTSSIGTQYFGPGTRLLVL.

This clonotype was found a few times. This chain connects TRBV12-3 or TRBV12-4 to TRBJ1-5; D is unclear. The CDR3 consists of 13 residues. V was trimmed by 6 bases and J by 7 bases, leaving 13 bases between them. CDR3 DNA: TGTGCCAGCAGGCCAGGCGGAGGGCAGCCCCAGCATTTT. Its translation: CASRPGGGQPQHF.

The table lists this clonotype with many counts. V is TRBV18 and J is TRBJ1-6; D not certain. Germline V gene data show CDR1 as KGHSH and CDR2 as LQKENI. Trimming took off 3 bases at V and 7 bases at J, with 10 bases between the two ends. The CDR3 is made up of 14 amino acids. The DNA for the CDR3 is TGTGCCAGCTCACCTGGAGCGGAAAATTCACCCCTCCACTTT. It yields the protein CASSPGAENSPLHF.

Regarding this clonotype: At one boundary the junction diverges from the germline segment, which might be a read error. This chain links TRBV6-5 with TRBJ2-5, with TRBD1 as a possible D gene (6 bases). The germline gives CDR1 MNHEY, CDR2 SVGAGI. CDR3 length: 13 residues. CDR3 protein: CASSDSQGETQYF. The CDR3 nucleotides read TGTGCCAGCAGTGACTCGCAGGGGGAGACCCAGTACTTC.

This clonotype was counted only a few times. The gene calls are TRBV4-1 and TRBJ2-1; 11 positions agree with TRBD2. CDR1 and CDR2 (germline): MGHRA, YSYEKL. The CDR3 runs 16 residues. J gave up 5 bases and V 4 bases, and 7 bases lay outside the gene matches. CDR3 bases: TGCGCCAGCAGCCCCTTACTAGCGGGGGAGGACAATGAGCAGTTCTTC. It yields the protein CASSPLLAGEDNEQFF.

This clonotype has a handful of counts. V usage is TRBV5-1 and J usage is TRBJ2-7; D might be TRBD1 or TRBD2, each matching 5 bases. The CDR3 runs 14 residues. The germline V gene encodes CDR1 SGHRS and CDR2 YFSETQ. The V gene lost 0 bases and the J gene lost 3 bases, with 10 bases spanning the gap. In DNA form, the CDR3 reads TGCGCCAGCAGCTTGGTCGGGGCGGACTACGAGCAGTACTTC. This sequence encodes CASSLVGADYEQYF.

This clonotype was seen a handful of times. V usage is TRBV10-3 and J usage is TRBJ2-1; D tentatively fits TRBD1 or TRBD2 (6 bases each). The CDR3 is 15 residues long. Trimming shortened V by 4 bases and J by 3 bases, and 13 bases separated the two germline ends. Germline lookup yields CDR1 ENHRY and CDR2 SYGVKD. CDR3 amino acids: CAISAGGTFYNEQFF. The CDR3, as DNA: TGTGCCATCAGTGCCGGAGGGACATTCTACAATGAGCAGTTCTTC.

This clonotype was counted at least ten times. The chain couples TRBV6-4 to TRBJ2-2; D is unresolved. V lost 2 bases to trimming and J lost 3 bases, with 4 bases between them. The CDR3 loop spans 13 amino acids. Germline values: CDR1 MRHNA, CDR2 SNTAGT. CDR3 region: CASSDTYTGELFF. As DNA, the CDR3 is TGTGCCAGCAGTGACACTTACACCGGGGAGCTGTTTTTT.

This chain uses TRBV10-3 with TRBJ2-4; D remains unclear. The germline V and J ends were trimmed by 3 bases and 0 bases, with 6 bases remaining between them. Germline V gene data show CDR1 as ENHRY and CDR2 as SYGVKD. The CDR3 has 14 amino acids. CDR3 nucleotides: TGTGCCATCAGTGACGCAATAGCCAAAAACATTCAGTACTTC. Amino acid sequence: CAISDAIAKNIQYF.

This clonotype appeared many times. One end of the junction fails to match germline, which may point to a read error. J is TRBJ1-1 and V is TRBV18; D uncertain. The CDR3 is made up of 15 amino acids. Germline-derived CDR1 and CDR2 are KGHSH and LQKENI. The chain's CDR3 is CASSPEQNMNTEVFF. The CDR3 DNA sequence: TGTGCCAGCTCACCGGAGCAGAATATGAACACTGAAGTTTTCTTT.

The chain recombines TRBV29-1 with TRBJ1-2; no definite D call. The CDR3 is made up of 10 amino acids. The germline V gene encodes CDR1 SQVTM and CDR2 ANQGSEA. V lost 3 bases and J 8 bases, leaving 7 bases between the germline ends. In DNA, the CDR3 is TGCAGCGTTGACTCCTTAGGCTACACCTTC. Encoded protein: CSVDSLGYTF. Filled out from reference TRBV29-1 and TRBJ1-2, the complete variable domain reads SAVISQKPSRDICQRGTSLTIQCQVDSQVTMMFWYRQQPGQSLTLIATANQGSEATYESGFVIDKFPISRPNLTFSTLTVSNMSPEDSSIYLCSVDSLGYTFGSGTRLTVV.

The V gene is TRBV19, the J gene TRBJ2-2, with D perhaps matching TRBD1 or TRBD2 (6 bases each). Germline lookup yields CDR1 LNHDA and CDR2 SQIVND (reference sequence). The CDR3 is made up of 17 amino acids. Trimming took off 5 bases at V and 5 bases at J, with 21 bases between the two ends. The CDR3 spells CASSPYGLGGPTGELFF. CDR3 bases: TGTGCCAGTAGTCCCTACGGACTTGGGGGGCCAACCGGGGAGCTGTTTTTT.

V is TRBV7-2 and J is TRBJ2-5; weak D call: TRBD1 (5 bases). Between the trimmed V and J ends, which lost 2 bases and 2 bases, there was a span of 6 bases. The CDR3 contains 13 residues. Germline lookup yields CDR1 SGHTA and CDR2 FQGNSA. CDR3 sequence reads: CASSLYRQETQYF. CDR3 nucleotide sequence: TGTGCCAGCAGCTTATACAGGCAAGAGACCCAGTACTTC.

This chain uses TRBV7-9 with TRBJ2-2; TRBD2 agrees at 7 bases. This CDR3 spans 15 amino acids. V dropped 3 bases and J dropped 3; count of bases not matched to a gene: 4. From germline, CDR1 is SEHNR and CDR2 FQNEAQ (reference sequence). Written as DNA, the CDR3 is TGTGCCAGCAGCTTTATCGGACTAGACACCGGGGAGCTGTTTTTT. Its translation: CASSFIGLDTGELFF.

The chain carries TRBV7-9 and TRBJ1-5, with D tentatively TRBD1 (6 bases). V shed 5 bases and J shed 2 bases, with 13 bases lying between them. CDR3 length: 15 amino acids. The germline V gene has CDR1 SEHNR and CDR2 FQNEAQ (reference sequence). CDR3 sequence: CASSQEGVGNQPQHF. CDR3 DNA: TGTGCCAGCAGCCAAGAGGGGGTCGGCAATCAGCCCCAGCATTTT.

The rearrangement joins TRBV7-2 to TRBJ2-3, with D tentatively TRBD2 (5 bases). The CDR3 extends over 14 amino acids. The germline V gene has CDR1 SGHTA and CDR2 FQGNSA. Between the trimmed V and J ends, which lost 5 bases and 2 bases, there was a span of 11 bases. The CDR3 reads CASSRSGYTDTQYF. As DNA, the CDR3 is TGTGCCAGCAGCCGAAGCGGATACACAGATACGCAGTATTTT.

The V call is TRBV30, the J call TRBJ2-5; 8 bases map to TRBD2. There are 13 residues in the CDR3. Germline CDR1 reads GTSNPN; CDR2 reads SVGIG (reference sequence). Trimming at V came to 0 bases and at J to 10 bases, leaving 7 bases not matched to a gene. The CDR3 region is CAWSVARGVVQYF. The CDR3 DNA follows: TGTGCCTGGAGTGTAGCGCGGGGGGTCGTCCAGTACTTC.

CDR3 sequence (DNA): TGCGCCAGCAGCCAAGTCGTCGGGAATGAGCAGTTCTTC. Its protein product is CASSQVVGNEQFF. This chain connects TRBV4-3 to TRBJ2-1; D remains unclear. The germline V gene encodes CDR1 LGHNA and CDR2 YSLEER. The CDR3 is made up of 13 amino acids. V dropped 1 base and J dropped 7 bases, with 8 bases sitting between them.

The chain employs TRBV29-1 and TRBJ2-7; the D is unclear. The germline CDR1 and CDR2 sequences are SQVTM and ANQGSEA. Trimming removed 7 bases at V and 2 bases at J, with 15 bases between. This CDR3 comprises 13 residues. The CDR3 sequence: CSARTVLPYEQYF. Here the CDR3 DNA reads TGCAGCGCCCGGACGGTCTTACCCTACGAGCAGTACTTC.

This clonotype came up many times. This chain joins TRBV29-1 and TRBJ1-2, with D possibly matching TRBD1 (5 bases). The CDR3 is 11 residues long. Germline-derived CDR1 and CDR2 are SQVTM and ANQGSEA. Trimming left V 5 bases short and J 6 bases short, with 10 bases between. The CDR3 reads CSVQGEDGYTF. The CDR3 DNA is TGCAGCGTTCAGGGAGAGGATGGCTACACCTTC.

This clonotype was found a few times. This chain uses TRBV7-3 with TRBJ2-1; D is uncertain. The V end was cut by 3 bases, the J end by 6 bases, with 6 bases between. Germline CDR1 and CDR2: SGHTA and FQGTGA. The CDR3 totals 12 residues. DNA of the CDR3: TGTGCCAGCAGCTTCAACAGCAATGAGCAGTTCTTC. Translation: CASSFNSNEQFF.

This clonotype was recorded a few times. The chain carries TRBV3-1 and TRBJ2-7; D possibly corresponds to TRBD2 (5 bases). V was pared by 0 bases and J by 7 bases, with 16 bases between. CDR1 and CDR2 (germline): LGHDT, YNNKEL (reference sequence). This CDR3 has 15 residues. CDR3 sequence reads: CASSQDLGDLSEQYF. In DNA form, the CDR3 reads TGTGCCAGCAGCCAAGATCTCGGGGATCTATCGGAGCAGTACTTC.

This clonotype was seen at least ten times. The CDR3 DNA reads TGTGCCAGCAGCTTAAATGGCCCTAGCGGGAGGGGTACCTATCTTCTCGAGCAGTACTTC. It specifies CASSLNGPSGRGTYLLEQYF. This rearrangement joins TRBV7-3 to TRBJ2-7, with 12 nucleotides matching TRBD2. This CDR3 is 20 amino acids long. The V gene end was trimmed by 1 base and the J gene end by 6 bases; junction bases not matched to a gene: 19. Germline CDR1 and CDR2: SGHTA and FQGTGA.

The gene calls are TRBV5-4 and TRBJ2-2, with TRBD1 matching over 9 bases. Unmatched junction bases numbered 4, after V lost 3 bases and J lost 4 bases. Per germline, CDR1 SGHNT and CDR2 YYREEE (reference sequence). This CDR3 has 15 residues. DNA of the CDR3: TGTGCCAGCAGCTCGGAGACAGGGGGCACCGGGGAGCTGTTTTTT. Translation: CASSSETGGTGELFF. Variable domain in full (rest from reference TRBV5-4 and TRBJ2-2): ETGVTQSPTHLIKTRGQQVTLRCSSQSGHNTVSWYQQALGQGPQFIFQYYREEENGRGNFPPRFSGLQFPNYSSELNVNALELDDSALYLCASSSETGGTGELFFGEGSRLTVL.

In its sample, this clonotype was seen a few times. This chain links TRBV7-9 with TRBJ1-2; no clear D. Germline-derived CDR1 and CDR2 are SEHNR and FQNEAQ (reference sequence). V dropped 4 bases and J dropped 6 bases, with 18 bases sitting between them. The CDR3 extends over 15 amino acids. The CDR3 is CASSSTPPGRNGYTF. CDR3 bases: TGTGCCAGCAGCTCGACCCCACCGGGCAGAAATGGCTACACCTTC.

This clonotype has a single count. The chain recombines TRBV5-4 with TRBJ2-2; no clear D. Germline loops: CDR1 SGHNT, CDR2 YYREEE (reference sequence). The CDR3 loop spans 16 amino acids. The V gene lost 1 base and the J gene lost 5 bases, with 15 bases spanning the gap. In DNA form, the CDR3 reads TGTGCCAGCAGCTTGATGTCAGCGAAATGGACCGGGGAGCTGTTTTTT. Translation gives CASSLMSAKWTGELFF.